This entry concerns a single T cell receptor (beta chain). TCRdb keeps only in-frame clones here, not all; method: immunoSEQ multiplex PCR. This repertoire shows roughly 250,000 clones, 80% to 90% found once; its top ten account for approximately 3.8%. Recruitment covered roughly 24 US areas and drew participants whose ages spanned roughly 18 to 100 years. The entry originates in a study of blood T cell repertoires in COVID-19. Overall study: Spain, Italy and the United States supplied samples that represented acute and convalescent COVID-19. T cells, B-cell-depleted T cells, or PBMCs supplied cDNA or gDNA.

This sequence originates from a woman aged 40 to 50 who had been exposed to COVID-19. Sequenced sample: PBMCs or T cells enriched from blood (not recorded which).

CDR3 in amino acids: CASSDPAGGPDEQYF. CDR3 nucleotide sequence: TGTGCCAGCAGTGACCCGGCGGGGGGGCCAGACGAGCAGTACTTC. The chain employs TRBV6-1 and TRBJ2-7, with TRBD2 matching 9 bases. The V segment lost 3 bases and the J segment 5 bases; nucleotides outside the gene matches: 8. The CDR3 runs 15 residues. CDR1 is MNHNS, CDR2 SASEGT, per germline.